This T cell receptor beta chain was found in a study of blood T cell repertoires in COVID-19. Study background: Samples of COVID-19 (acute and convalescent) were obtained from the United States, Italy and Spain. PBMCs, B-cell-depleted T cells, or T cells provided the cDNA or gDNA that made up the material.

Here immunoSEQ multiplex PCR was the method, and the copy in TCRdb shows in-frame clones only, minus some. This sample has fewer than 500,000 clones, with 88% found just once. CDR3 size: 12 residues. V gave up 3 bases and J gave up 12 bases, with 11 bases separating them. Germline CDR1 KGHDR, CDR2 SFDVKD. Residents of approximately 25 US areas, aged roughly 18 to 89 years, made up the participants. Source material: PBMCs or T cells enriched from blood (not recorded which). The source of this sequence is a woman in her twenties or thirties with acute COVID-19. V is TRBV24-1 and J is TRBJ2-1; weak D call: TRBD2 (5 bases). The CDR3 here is CATSDAPRVQFF. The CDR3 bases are TGTGCCACCAGTGATGCACCGAGGGTGCAGTTCTTC.